This T cell receptor (beta chain) was found in a study of tumor and adjacent non-tumor tissue in lung cancer. TCRbeta libraries were built with three rounds of nested PCR, modified from ARM-PCR. TCRdb used MiXCR to reprocess the multiplex PCR reads, holding one entry per CDR3 protein. The table lists more than 55,000 distinct CDR3 sequences, around 61% of them singletons. This clonotype was counted ten times or more. The template was RNA from unsorted bulk tissue. Distant lung tissue was collected more than 3 cm away from the tumor edge. The receptor's source is a man aged 70 or older with non-small cell lung cancer. The sample comprised distant non-tumor lung tissue.

This chain's CDR3 is CAISLAGGITDTQYF. CDR3 bases: TGTGCCATCAGCCTAGCGGGGGGGATCACAGATACGCAGTATTTT. This chain uses TRBV10-3 with TRBJ2-3; 12 bases agree with TRBD2. J lost 2 bases, V lost 6 bases, and 3 bases had no gene match. From germline, CDR1 is ENHRY and CDR2 SYGVKD. The CDR3 spans 15 residues.